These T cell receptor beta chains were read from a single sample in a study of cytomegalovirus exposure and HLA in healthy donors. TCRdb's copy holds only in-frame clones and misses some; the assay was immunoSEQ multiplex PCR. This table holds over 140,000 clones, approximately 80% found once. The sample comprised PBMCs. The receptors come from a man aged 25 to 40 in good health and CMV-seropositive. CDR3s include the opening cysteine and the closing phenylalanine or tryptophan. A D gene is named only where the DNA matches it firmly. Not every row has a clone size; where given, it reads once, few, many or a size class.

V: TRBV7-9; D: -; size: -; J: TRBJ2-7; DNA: TGTTCCAGCAGCTTTGAGGGAGATCACGAGCAGTACTTC; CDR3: CSSSFEGDHEQYF
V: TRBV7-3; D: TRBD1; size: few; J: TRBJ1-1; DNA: TGTGCCAGCAGCTTAAGGGACAGAAGCACTGAAGCTTTCTTT; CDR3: CASSLRDRSTEAFF
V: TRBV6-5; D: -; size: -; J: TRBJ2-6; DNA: TGTGCCAGCAGTACGGACAGCTCTGGGGCCAACGTCCTGACTTTC; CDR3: CASSTDSSGANVLTF
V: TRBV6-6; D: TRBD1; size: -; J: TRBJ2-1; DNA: TGTGCCAGCAGTTACGCCCAAGGGACAGGGGCTGAGCAGTTCTTC; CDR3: CASSYAQGTGAEQFF
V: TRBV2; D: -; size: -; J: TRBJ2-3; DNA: TGTGCCAGCAGTGTTTTGGACAGAGGCACAGATACGCAGTATTTT; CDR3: CASSVLDRGTDTQYF
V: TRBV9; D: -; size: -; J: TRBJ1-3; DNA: TGTGCCAGCAGCGCCCCCGGCCAGGACACCATATATTTT; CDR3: CASSAPGQDTIYF
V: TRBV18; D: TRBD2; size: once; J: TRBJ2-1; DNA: TGTGCCAGCTCACCACTAGCGGGGAACAATGAGCAGTTCTTC; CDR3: CASSPLAGNNEQFF
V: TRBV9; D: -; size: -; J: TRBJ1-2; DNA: TGTGCCAGCAGCCTCTCACCGGTTCGGGGCTATGGCTACACCTTC; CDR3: CASSLSPVRGYGYTF
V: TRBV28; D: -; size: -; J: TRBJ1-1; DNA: TGTGCCAGCAGTACAGGGATTTGGGTCACTGAAGCTTTCTTT; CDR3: CASSTGIWVTEAFF
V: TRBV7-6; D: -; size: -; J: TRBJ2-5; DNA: TGTGCCAGCAGCGCCGGGTCTAAAGAGACCCAGTACTTC; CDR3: CASSAGSKETQYF
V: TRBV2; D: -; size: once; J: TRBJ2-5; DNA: TGTGCCAGCAGTGAACGTTTGATTTCTGCGCCTCAAGAGACCCAGTACTTC; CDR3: CASSERLISAPQETQYF
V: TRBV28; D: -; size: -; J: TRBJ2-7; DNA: TGTGCCAGCAGTTTCCCGACTAGTTCCTACGAGCAGTACTTC; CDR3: CASSFPTSSYEQYF
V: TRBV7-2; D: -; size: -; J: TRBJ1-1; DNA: TGTGCCAGCAGCTCAACGGGACTCTGGAACACTGAAGCTTTCTTT; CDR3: CASSSTGLWNTEAFF
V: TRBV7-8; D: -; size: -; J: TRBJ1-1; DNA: TGTGCCAGCAGCCCTTGGGAGGACACTGAAGCTTTCTTT; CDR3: CASSPWEDTEAFF
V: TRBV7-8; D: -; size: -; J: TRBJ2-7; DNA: TGTGCCAGCAGCTTAGGAGAGATTTACGAGCAGTACTTC; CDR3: CASSLGEIYEQYF
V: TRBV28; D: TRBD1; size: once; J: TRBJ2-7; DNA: TGTGCCAGCAGTTCCGGGACAGTTTCCTACGAGCAGTACTTC; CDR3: CASSSGTVSYEQYF
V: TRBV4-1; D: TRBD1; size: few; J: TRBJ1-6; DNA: TGCGCCAGCAGCCCTGGACAGGACTATAATTCACCCCTCCACTTT; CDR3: CASSPGQDYNSPLHF